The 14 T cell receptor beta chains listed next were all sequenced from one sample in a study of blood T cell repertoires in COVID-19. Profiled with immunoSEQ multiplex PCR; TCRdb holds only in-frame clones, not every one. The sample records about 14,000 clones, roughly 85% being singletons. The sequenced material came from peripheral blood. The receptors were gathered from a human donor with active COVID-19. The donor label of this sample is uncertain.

CDR3 protein: CASSLQGKNSEAFF. CDR3 sequence (DNA): TGTGCCAGCAGCTTGCAGGGGAAGAACTCCGAAGCTTTCTTT. V usage is TRBV7-9 and J usage is TRBJ1-1, with D possibly matching TRBD1 (6 bases). V was pared by 3 bases and J by 8 bases, with 16 bases between. Germline V gene sequence: CDR1 SEHNR, CDR2 FQNEAQ (reference sequence). This CDR3 has 14 amino acids.

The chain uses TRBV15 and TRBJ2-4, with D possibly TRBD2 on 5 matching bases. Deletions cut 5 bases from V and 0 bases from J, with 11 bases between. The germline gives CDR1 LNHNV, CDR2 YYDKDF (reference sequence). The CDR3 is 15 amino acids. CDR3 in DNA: TGTGCCACCAGCCAGGACGGACTAGCCAAAAACATTCAGTACTTC. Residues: CATSQDGLAKNIQYF.

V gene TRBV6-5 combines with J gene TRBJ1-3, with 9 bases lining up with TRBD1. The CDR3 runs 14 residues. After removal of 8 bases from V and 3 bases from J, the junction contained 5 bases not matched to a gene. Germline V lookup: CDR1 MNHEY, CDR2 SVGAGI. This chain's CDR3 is CASSQGADGNTIYF. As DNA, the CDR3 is TGTGCCAGCTCACAGGGGGCGGATGGAAACACCATATATTTT.

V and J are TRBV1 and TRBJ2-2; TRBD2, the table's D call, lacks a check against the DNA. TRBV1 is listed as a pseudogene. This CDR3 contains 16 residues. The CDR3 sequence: CTSSQLNRGGTGELFF. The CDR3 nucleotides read TGCACCAGCAGCCAGTTGAATCGGGGGGGGACCGGGGAGCTGTTTTTT.

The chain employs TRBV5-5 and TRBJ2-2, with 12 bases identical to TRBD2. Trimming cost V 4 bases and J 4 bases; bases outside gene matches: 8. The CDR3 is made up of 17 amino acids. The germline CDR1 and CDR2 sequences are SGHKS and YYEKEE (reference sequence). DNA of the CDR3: TGTGCCAGCAGCCTCCTAGCGGGGGGGTCGTTCACCGGGGAGCTGTTTTTT. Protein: CASSLLAGGSFTGELFF.

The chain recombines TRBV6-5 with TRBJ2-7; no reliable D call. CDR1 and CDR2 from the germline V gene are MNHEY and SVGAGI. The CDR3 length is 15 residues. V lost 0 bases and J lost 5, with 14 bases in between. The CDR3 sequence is CASSYSGPWANEQYF. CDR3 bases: TGTGCCAGCAGTTACTCGGGCCCCTGGGCCAACGAGCAGTACTTC.

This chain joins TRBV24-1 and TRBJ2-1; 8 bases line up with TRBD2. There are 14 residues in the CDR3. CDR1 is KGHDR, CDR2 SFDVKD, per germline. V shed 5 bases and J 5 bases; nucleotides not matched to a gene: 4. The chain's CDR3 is CATSVEGLDNEQFF. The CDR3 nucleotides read TGTGCCACCAGTGTTGAGGGACTAGACAATGAGCAGTTCTTC.

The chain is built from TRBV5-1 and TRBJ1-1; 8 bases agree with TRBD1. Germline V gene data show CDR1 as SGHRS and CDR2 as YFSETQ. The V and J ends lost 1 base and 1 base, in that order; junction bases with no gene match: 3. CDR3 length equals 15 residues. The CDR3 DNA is TGCGCCAGCAGCTTGCAGGGGGCCCCGAACACTGAAGCTTTCTTT. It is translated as CASSLQGAPNTEAFF.

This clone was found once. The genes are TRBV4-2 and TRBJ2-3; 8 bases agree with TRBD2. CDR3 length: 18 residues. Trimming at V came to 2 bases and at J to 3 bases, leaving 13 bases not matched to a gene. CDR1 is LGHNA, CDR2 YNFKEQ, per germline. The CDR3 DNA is TGTGCCAGCAGCCAACACCCCTCCGGCGGGGGGATTACAGATACGCAGTATTTT. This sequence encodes CASSQHPSGGGITDTQYF.

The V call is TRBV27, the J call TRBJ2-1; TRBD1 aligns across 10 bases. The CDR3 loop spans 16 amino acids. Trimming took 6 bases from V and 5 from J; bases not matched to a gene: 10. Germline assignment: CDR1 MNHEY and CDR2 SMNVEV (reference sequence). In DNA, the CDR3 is TGTGCCAGCAGACCACGACCGGGACAGGGGCACAATGAGCAGTTCTTC. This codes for CASRPRPGQGHNEQFF.

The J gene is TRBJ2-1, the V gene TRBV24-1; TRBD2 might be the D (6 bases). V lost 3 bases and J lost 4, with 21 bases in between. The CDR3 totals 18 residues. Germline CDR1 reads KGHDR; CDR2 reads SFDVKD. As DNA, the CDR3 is TGTGCCACCAGTGATAAGTTCCTTCCGGCGGGGAGTTACAATGAGCAGTTCTTC. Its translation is CATSDKFLPAGSYNEQFF.

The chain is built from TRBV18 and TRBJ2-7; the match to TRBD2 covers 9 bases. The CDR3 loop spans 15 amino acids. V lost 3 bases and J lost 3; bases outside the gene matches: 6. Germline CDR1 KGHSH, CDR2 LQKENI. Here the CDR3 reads CASSPVAGVGYEQYF. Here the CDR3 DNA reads TGTGCCAGCTCACCGGTAGCGGGGGTCGGCTACGAGCAGTACTTC. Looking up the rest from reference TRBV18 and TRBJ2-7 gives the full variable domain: NAGVMQNPRHLVRRRGQEARLRCSPMKGHSHVYWYRQLPEEGLKFMVYLQKENIIDESGMPKERFSAEFPKEGPSILRIQQVVRGDSAAYFCASSPVAGVGYEQYFGPGTRLTVT.

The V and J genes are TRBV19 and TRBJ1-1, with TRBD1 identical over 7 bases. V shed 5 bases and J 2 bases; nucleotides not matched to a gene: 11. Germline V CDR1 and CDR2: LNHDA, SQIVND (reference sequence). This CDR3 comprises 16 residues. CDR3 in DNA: TGTGCCAGTAGTCCCCGCCCGGGACAGCTAAACACTGAAGCTTTCTTT. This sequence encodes CASSPRPGQLNTEAFF.

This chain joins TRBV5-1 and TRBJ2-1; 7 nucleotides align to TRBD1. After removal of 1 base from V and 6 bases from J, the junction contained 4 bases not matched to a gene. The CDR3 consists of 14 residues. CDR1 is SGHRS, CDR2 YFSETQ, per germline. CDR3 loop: CASSLIRGPNEQFF. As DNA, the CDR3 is TGCGCCAGCAGCTTGATAAGGGGGCCCAATGAGCAGTTCTTC.